This record covers a single T cell receptor beta chain. This clone came up once. There is no known antigen for this receptor. One base away there is no much larger clone; base qualities are not given. These data originate in a study of cytomegalovirus exposure and HLA in healthy donors (dated by TCRdb to 2017 to 2019). Study-wide context: An earlier analysis of some 600 of the donors reported 250 to 300 Gb of sequence data and some 110 million unique TCR beta sequences obtained from about 179 million T cells. An earlier analysis of some 600 of the donors applied high-throughput TCR beta sequencing to assess whether each TCR beta V gene segment acted as functional or pseudogenic. A separate validation cohort of approximately 130 different subjects was used in addition to the approximately 700-subject first cohort. Rather than drawing on any new phenotypic data, the later analysis identified candidate immune exposures from TCR beta sequences and the way those sequences occurred across donors. The genetic ancestry cluster associated with self-reported Caucasian donors included 81% of the 398 genotyped donors. Both class I and class II loci were covered by HLA typing, at four-digit resolution. The T cell repertoires of under 700 subjects were profiled by immunosequencing and related to cytomegalovirus serostatus. Donor age, sex, ethnicity and CMV serostatus were collected together with the repertoire data. All discovery cohort repertoires had been generated using a single sequencing platform. In a later analysis, previously published TCR beta repertoires from 666 donors were re-analyzed and high-resolution HLA genotyping was added so that TCR occurrence patterns could be studied. On average, about 200,000 unique TCR beta nucleotide sequences were sequenced per donor among several hundred genotyped donors of the cohort, with roughly 18% of those sequences being non-productive. The study was designed to test whether signatures of past pathogen exposure could be identified by cataloging public T cell receptors. Roughly five DR-DQ haplotypes were treated as single units for association and clustering because of strong linkage in the cohort. Approximately 300 gigabases of sequencing data and 70 million to 100 million unique TCR sequences made up an early release that covered some 640 HLA-typed donors. High-throughput TCR immunosequencing, statistical association of individual TCRs with disease status, and machine learning were combined to predict cytomegalovirus infection status. In a later genetic analysis, genome-wide SNP genotypes for about 65% of the 666 donors were used, and that subset was treated as a discovery cohort. The number of typed donors differed by locus: about 620-640 for A, B, C, DRB1 and DQB1; 522 for DQA1; approximately 610 for DPA1; and roughly 490 for DPB1. General conclusions and limits of the study: According to a later analysis, most CMV-associated TCR beta chains appeared to be HLA-restricted, and the HLA associations seemed to be driven largely by CMV exposure. Correlated functional status among segregating V segments might reflect linkage disequilibrium, but an unknown experimental factor could not be ruled out. Because the 87-base-pair reads could not distinguish some IMGT-functional V segments, including TRBV6-2 and TRBV6-3, those segments were excluded. In a later analysis, several top co-occurrence clusters were reported to appear linked to parvovirus B19, influenza, CMV and Epstein-Barr virus. This cohort had only TCR beta chains sequenced, and the lack of alpha or paired-chain data limited which features could be detected. The presence/absence analyses assumed that sequencing depth was roughly uniform across donors, and that assumption may not be true. In an earlier analysis of under 600 of the donors, most TCR beta V segments were observed in productive rearrangements about 87% or about 30% of the time, broadly matching IMGT annotations. About 17 rarely observed V segments, including chromosome 9 orphons, were excluded from the earlier analysis of some 590 of the donors because counts were too low. The only immune exposure information available for the cohort was CMV serostatus. It was suggested by the authors that the approach could potentially be generalized to other disease states and immunological phenotypes. A further reported finding was that TCR beta sequences accurately predicted the HLA-A and HLA-B alleles for most subjects in the first cohort. While some public TCRs were present in many individuals, most TCR sequences turned up only very rarely across donors. The study listed 150 to 200 TCR beta chains as associated with cytomegalovirus. An association between a missense DCLRE1C variant and V-gene and J-gene trimming of TCR beta chains was found in a later genetic analysis and replicated in an independent cohort. Because some donors lacked HLA typing at each locus, the association tests relied only on the typed subset. A later analysis found that HLA-associated TCR beta chains were more clonally expanded and had lower generation probabilities than equally common non-associated chains. A later genetic analysis reported fewer N-insertions in productive TCRs among donors in an Asian-associated ancestry cluster than the roughly 620-donor mean. A later analysis associated 15,000 to 20,000 TCR beta sequences with specific HLA alleles at a false discovery rate of 0.05. According to a later analysis, TCR association rates differed among HLA loci, with DRB1 alleles showing the most associated TCRs and HLA-C alleles showing the fewest. The classifier was reported to diagnose cytomegalovirus status with high specificity and sensitivity in both the original cohort and the validation cohort. The sequencing pipeline was judged likely to have produced a cluster of highly shared sequence variants as a technical artifact. Strong co-occurrence of HLA alleles, especially DR and DQ, made assigning TCR associations to individual alleles difficult. In vitro tests confirmed that a few of the cytomegalovirus-associated TCR beta chains recognize cytomegalovirus antigens.

The cohort consisted of 600 or so healthy bone marrow donors. All cohort members were sampled while nominally healthy, although unrecorded immune exposures were likely present. The donor was CMV seronegative and was included in the group of hundreds of seronegative cohort members. Each donor provided a peripheral blood sample, and peripheral blood mononuclear cells were used for TCR beta sequencing. The Qiagen DNeasy Blood Extraction Kit was used to extract genomic DNA from the blood cell samples. At the junction V is shortened by 5 bases and J by 7 bases; bases outside the gene matches: 9. The CDR3 starts with the cysteine, ends with the phenylalanine, and has 15 residues. Only the CDR3 DNA stays, 45 bases, in frame from base 1. As encoded in the germline V gene, CDR1 is SGHAT while CDR2 is FQNNGV. Library prep was done by the immunoSEQ multiplex PCR assay. For the multiplex PCR, a mixture combining 60 forward primers for TCR Vbeta segments and 13 reverse primers for TCR Jbeta segments was used. A multiplex PCR assay on genomic DNA amplified the CDR3 region of rearranged TCR beta genes. The Illumina HiSeq System was used to sequence the amplified TCR beta libraries as 87-base-pair reads. The original pipeline was this. A later analysis tallied roughly 76 million unique TCR beta chains across the 666 repertoires, and around 9.9 million of those chains were shared by two or more donors. Raw reads were error-corrected and collapsed into unique sequences by a nearest-neighbor algorithm in which closely related sequences were merged to remove PCR and sequencing errors. Alignment of CDR3 sequences to IMGT reference sequences was used to assign V, D and J gene segments. For a sequence to be retained, a match of at least six nucleotides was required to both a V gene segment and a J gene segment. A rearrangement counted as productive if the CDR3 had no stop codons and remained in frame with V and J, and every other rearrangement counted as non-productive. Following IMGT convention, CDR3 was defined as the stretch from the second conserved V-encoded cysteine to the conserved J-encoded phenylalanine. The earlier analysis of about 590 of the donors excluded sequences that lacked an unambiguous match to a single V gene segment. In an earlier analysis of several hundred of the donors, a V segment was called functional when productive rearrangements were above 56.7%, and segregating when the standard deviation between donors exceeded 5%. A statistical classification framework was built to diagnose cytomegalovirus status from the catalog of TCR beta chain sequences. In a later analysis, V and J genes were assigned by comparing TCR nucleotide sequences against IMGT/GENE-DB human TR gene sequences. A later analysis assigned CDR3 sequences and most-parsimonious VDJ recombination scenarios with the TCRdist pipeline. In a later analysis, every TCR beta chain was defined by the combination of its CDR3 amino acid sequence and its V-gene family, and reads without a unique V-gene family were dropped. To address suspected cross-contamination and a sequencing artifact, a later analysis removed some 620 highly shared, low-generation-probability nucleotide sequences. A later analysis calculated a clonal expansion index for each public chain from normalized within-repertoire ranks of inferred template counts. In a later analysis, generation probabilities were computed with a VDJ recombination model fitted to out-of-frame rearrangements, and the resulting probabilities were checked against IGoR. Hypergeometric tests were used in a later analysis to score TCR-TCR, TCR-HLA and TCR-CMV co-occurrence, with a repertoire-size bias correction applied to the TCR pairs. A later analysis estimated false discovery rates by permuting HLA or CMV assignments 20 times. A later analysis grouped co-occurring TCRs with DBSCAN, adding TCRdist sequence similarity when clustering within HLA-allele-positive subsets. For co-occurrence clustering, repertoires with fewer than 30,000 or more than 120,000 public chains were excluded, along with roughly 5 repertoires with anomalous nucleotide sharing. TCRdb holds this immuneACCESS table with in-frame rearrangements only. Some clones are missing; in checked studies, unresolved V genes explain under half, and the rest has no known cause. D and trimming come from the DNA, and the V and J calls and clone size come from that table. The sample records about 98,000 clones, less than 70% of which are singletons. The ten largest make up less than 1.5% of the sample.

This TCR was recovered from a female donor in good health and CMV-seronegative. Input material: PBMCs. The sequence links TRBV11-2 to TRBJ2-7, with 12 bases matching TRBD1. The DNA is TGTGCCAGCAGCATCAGGGACAGGGGGCCGAATGAGCAGTACTTC. The translation is CASSIRDRGPNEQYF.